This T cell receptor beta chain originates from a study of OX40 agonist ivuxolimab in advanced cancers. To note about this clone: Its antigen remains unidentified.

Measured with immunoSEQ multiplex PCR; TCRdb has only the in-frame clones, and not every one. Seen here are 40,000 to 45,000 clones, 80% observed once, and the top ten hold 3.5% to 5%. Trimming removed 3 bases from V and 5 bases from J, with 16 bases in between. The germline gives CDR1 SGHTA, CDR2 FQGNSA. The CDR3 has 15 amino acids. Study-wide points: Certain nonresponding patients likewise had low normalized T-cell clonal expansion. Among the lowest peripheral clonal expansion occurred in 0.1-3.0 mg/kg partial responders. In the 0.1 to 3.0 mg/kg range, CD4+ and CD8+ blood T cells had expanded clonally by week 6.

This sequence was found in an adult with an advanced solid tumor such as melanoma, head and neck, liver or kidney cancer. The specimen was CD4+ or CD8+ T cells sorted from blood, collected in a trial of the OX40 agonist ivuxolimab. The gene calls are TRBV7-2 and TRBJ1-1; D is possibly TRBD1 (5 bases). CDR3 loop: CASSFAGTLGTEAFF. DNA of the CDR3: TGTGCCAGCAGCTTCGCCGGGACCCTGGGGACTGAAGCTTTCTTT.